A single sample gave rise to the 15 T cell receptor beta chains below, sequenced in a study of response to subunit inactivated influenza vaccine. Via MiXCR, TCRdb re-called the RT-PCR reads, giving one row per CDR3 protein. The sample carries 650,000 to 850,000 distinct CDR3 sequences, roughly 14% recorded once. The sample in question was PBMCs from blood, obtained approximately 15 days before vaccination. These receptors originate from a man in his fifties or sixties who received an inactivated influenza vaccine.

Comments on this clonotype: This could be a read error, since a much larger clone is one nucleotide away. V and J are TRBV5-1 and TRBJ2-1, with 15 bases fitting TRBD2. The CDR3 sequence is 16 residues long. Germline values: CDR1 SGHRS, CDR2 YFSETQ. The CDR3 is CASSLDGTSGRNEHFF. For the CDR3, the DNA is TGCGCCAGCAGCTTGGACGGGACTAGCGGGAGGAATGAGCACTTCTTC.

The DNA of the CDR3 is TGCAGTGCTAGCGGGGGGGCGAAGGGTACGCAGTATTTT. Its translation: CSASGGAKGTQYF. This chain joins TRBV20-1 and TRBJ2-3, with 8 bases that match TRBD2. Germline trimming cut 3 bases from V and 8 bases from J; bases unmatched to any gene: 7. Germline CDR1 is DFQATT and CDR2 is SNEGSKA (reference sequence). This CDR3 contains 13 residues.

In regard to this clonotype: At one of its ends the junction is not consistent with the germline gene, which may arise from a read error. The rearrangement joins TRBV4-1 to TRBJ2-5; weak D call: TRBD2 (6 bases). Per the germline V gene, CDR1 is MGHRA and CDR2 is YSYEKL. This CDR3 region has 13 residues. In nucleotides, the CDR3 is TGCGCCAGCAGTCGGGGACTGCCAGAGTCCCAGTACTTC. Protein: CASSRGLPESQYF.

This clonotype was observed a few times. CDR3 in amino acids: CASSYDRAISNQPQHF. The CDR3 DNA sequence: TGTGCCAGCAGTTACGACAGGGCGATTAGCAATCAGCCCCAGCATTTT. V is TRBV6-2 or TRBV6-3 and J is TRBJ1-5, with 7 bases aligning to TRBD1. This CDR3 has 16 residues. V lost 2 bases, J lost 0 bases, and 4 bases stayed unmatched. The germline CDR1 and CDR2 sequences are MNHEY and SVGEGT.

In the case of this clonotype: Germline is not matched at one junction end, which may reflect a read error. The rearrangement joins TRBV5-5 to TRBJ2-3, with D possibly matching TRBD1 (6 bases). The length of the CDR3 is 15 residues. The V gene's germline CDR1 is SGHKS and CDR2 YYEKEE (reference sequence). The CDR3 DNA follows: TGTGCCATCAGCACCGGGAACAGGGCAGCAGATACGCAGTATTTT. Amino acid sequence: CAISTGNRAADTQYF.

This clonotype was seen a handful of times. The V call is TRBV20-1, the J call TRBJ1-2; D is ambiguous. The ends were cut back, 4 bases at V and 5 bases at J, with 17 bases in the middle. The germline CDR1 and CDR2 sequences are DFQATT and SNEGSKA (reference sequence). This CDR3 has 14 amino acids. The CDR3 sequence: CSATSKGFGYGYTF. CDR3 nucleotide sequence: TGCAGTGCTACAAGCAAAGGGTTTGGTTATGGCTACACCTTC.

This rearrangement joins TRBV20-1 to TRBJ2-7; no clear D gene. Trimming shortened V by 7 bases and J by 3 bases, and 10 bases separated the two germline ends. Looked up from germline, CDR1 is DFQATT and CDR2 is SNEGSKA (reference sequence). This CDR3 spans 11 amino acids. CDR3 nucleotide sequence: TGCAGTGTCGGGCCCGGCTACGAGCAGTACTTC. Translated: CSVGPGYEQYF.

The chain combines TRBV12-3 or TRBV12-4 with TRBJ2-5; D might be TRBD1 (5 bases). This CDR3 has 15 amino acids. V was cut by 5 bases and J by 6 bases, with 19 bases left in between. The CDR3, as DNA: TGTGCCAGCAGTCTGACACAGGCGGCGAGGCAGACCCAGTACTTC. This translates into CASSLTQAARQTQYF.

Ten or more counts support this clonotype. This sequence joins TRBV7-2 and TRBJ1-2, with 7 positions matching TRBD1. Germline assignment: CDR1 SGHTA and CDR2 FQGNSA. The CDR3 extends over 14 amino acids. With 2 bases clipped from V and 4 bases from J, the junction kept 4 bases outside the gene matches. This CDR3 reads CASSLTGTVYGYTF. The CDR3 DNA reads TGTGCCAGCAGCTTAACCGGGACAGTCTATGGCTACACCTTC.

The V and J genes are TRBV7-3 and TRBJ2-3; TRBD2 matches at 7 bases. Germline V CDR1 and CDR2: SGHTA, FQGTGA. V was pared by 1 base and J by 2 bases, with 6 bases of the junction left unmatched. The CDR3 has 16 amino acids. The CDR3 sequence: CASSLMGGGNTDTQYF. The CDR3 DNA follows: TGTGCCAGCAGCTTAATGGGGGGGGGTAACACAGATACGCAGTATTTT.

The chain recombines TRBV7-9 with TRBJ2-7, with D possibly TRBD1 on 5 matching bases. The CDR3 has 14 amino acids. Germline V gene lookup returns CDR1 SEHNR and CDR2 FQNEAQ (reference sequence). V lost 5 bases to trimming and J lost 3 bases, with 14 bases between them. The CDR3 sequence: CASSPEGRVYEQYF. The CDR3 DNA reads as TGTGCCAGCAGCCCAGAAGGCAGGGTCTACGAGCAGTACTTC.

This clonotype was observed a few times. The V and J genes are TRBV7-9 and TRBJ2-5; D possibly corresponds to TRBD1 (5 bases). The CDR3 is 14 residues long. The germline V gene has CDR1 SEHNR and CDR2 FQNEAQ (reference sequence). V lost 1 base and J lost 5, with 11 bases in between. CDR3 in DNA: TGTGCCAGCAGCTTAGTACAGGTTGCGGAGACCCAGTACTTC. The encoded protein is CASSLVQVAETQYF.

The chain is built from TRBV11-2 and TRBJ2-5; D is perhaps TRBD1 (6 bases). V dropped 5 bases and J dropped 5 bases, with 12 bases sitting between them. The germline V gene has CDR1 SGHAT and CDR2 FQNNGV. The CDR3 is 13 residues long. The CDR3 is CASSETGAETQYF. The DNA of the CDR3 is TGTGCCAGCAGCGAGACAGGTGCGGAGACCCAGTACTTC.

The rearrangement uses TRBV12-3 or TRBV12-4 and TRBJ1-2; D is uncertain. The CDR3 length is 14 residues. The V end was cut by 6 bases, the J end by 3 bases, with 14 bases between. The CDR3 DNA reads TGTGCCAGCAGGCGAGCTGGGGAGCACTATGGCTACACCTTC. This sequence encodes CASRRAGEHYGYTF.

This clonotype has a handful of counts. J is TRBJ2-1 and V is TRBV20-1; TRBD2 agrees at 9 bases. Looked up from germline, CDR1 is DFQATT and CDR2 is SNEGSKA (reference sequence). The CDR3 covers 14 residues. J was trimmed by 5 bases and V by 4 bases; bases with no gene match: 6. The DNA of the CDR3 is TGCAGTGCTATCAAAGCGGGGGGAAACAATGAGCAGTTCTTC. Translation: CSAIKAGGNNEQFF.